This T cell receptor (beta chain) was obtained from a study of T-cell memory formation after mild COVID-19. Broader study findings: There was a balanced CD4/CD8 profile in clones contracting day 15 to 85, and later expanders leaned CD4+. Unconfirmed was the SARS-CoV-2 specificity of second-wave clones that peaked on day 37. Cross-reactive memory appears to have joined, as suggested by some responding clones showing up in pre-infection memory.

V lost 5 bases to trimming and J lost 12 bases; unmatched junction nucleotides: 10. CDR3 length equals 15 residues. TCRdb re-called the 5' RACE reads with MiXCR, one entry per CDR3 protein. The sample has some 130,000 distinct CDR3 sequences; around a sixth are singletons. In the case of this clonotype: Its antigen is still unknown.

V usage is TRBV12-3 or TRBV12-4 and J usage is TRBJ2-1; 13 nucleotides align to TRBD2. The TCR was taken from an adult woman who had mild COVID-19 (a few samples of this study predate the infection). Cell type and time point are not known. Sequenced sample: PBMCs or a T cell subset sorted from them (not recorded which). CDR3 coding DNA: TGTGCCAGCAGTCTGGGGCGACTAGCGGGAGGTGGGCAGTTCTTC. Protein: CASSLGRLAGGGQFF.